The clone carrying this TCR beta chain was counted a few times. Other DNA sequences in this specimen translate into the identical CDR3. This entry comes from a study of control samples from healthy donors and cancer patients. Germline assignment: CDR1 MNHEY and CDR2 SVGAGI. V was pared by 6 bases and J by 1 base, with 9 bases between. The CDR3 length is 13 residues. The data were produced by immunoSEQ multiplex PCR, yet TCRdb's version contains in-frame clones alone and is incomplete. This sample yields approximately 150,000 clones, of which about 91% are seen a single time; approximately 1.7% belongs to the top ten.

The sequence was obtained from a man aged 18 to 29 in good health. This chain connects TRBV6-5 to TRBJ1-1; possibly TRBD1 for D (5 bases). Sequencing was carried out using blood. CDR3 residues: CASRRGTNTEAFF. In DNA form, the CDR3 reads TGTGCCAGCAGGAGGGGAACGAACACTGAAGCTTTCTTT.